A single sample is the source of the 7 T cell receptor beta chains below, sequenced in a study of OX40 agonist ivuxolimab in advanced cancers. TCRdb's table, derived via immunoSEQ multiplex PCR, lists solely in-frame clones and lacks some. The sample yields 50,000 to 55,000 clones, around 86% seen once. Sequenced here: CD4+ or CD8+ T cells sorted from blood, sampled in a trial of the OX40 agonist ivuxolimab. Source of these receptors: an adult with an advanced solid tumor such as melanoma, head and neck, liver or kidney cancer.

The rearrangement links TRBV30 to TRBJ2-5, with 10 bases aligning to TRBD2. Germline V gives CDR1 GTSNPN, CDR2 SVGIG (reference sequence). The V gene end was trimmed by 0 bases and the J gene end by 4 bases; junction bases not matched to a gene: 11. The CDR3 is made up of 17 amino acids. CDR3 nucleotide sequence: TGTGCCTGGAGTGTGGGGCTAGCGGGAGTGAGTGGAGAGACCCAGTACTTC. It codes for CAWSVGLAGVSGETQYF.

This clone was seen a single time. This rearrangement joins TRBV28 to TRBJ1-3; 9 bases agree with TRBD1. Germline assignment: CDR1 MDHEN and CDR2 SYDVKM. The CDR3 runs to 15 residues. Trimming took 4 bases from V and 3 from J; bases not matched to a gene: 4. The CDR3 is CASSSPTGGGNTIYF. CDR3 bases: TGTGCCAGCAGTTCCCCGACAGGGGGTGGAAACACCATATATTTT.

The rearrangement links TRBV25-1 to TRBJ1-3; TRBD1 is a possible D gene (5 bases). V lost 3 bases to trimming and J lost 2 bases, with 8 bases between them. Germline CDR1 and CDR2: MGHDK and SYGVNS. CDR3 size: 14 residues. CDR3 amino acids: CASSDDRTGNTIYF. The CDR3 bases are TGTGCCAGCAGTGATGACAGAACTGGAAACACCATATATTTT.

The CDR3 region has the DNA TGTGCCAGCAGCGTAGGTCCCCAAGGGGGAGAGACCCAGTACTTC. Protein product: CASSVGPQGGETQYF. The rearrangement uses TRBV9 and TRBJ2-5; TRBD1 might be the D (6 bases). The CDR3 contains 15 residues. The V gene's germline CDR1 is SGDLS and CDR2 YYNGEE. V lost 0 bases and J 4 bases, leaving 13 bases between the germline ends.

This clone was counted a few times. The gene calls are TRBV7-2 and TRBJ1-1; D is perhaps TRBD1 (5 bases). The germline V gene has CDR1 SGHTA and CDR2 FQGNSA. V was shortened by 3 bases and J by 2 bases, with 10 bases between the two germline ends. The CDR3 length is 14 residues. DNA for the CDR3: TGTGCCAGCAGCTTCCGTGGGGGAAACACTGAAGCTTTCTTT. It is translated as CASSFRGGNTEAFF.

J is TRBJ1-5 and V is TRBV6-6; 10 bases are a match to TRBD1. Germline assignment: CDR1 MNHNY and CDR2 SVGAGI (reference sequence). V lost 0 bases and J lost 6; bases outside the gene matches: 5. This CDR3 is built from 16 residues. The CDR3 sequence: CASSYSDRGHGQPQHF. CDR3 coding DNA: TGTGCCAGCAGTTACTCCGACAGGGGGCACGGTCAGCCCCAGCATTTT.

The count of this clone is one. The chain uses TRBV7-6 and TRBJ2-5; TRBD1 matches at 8 bases. Unmatched junction bases numbered 6, after V lost 8 bases and J lost 1 base. Germline V gene lookup returns CDR1 SGHVS and CDR2 FNYEAQ. This CDR3 contains 14 residues. The CDR3 loop is CASGGQGPQETQYF. CDR3 DNA sequence: TGTGCCAGCGGCGGACAGGGCCCCCAAGAGACCCAGTACTTC.